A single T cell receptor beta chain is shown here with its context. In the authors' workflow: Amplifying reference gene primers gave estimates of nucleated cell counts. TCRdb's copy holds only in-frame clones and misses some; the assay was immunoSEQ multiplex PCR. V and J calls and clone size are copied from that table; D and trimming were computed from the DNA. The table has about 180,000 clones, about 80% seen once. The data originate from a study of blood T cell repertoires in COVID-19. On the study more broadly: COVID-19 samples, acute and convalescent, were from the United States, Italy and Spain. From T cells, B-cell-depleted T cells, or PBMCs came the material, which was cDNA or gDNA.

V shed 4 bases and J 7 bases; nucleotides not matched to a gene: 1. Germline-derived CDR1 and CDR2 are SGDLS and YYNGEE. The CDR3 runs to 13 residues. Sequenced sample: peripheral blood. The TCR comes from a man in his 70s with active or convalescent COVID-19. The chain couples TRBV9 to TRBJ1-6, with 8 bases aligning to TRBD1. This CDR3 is CASSWTGNSPLHF. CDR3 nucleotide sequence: TGTGCCAGCAGCTGGACAGGGAATTCACCCCTCCACTTT.